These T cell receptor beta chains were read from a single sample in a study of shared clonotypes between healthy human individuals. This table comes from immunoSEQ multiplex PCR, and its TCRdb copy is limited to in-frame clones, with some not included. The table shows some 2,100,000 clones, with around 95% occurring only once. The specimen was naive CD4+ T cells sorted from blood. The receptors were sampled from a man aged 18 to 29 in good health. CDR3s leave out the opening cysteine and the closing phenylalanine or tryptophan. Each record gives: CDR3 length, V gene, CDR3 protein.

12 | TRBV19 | ASSNVRGNTEAF
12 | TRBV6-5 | ASSYSEGPYEQY
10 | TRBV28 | ASRISGREAF
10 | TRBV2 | ASSGVYNEQF
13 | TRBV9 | ASSVGQGSEYEQY
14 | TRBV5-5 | ASRSPSGQGAYEQY
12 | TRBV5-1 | ASSPGTWGTEAF
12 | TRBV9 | ASSVDQGYYEQY
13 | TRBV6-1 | ASRPNRDSNQPQH
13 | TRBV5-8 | ASSLEGLSGNTIY
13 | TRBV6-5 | ASRDTGTGGYEQY
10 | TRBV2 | ASSERTNEQF
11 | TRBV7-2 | ASSLTATYEQY
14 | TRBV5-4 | ASSPLGPVGTDTQY
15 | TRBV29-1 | SGLGLAGAAFAETQY
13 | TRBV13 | ASSGASGSYNEQF
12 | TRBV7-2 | ASSLFGRNTEAF